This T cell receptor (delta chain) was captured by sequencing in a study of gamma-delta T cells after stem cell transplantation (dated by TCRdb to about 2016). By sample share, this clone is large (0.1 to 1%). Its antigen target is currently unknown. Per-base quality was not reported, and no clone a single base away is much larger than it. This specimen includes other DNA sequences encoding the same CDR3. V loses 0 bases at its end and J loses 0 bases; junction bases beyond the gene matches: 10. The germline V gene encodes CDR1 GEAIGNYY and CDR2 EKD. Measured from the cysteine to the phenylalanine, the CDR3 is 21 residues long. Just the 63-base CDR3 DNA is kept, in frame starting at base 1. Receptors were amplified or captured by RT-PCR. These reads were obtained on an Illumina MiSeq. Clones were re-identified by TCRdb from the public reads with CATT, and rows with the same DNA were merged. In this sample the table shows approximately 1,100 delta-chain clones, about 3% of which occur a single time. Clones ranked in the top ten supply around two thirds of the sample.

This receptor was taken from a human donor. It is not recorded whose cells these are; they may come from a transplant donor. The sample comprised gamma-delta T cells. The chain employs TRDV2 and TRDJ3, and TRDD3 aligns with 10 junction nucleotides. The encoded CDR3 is CACDTVMGDTKSSWDTRQMFF. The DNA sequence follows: TGTGCCTGTGACACCGTCATGGGGGATACCAAAAGCTCCTGGGACACCCGACAGATGTTTTTC.